Given below is one TCR beta chain in context. This sample is drawn from a study of blood T cell repertoires in COVID-19. TCRdb's table, derived via immunoSEQ multiplex PCR, lists solely in-frame clones and lacks some. There are 200,000 to 250,000 clones in the sample; 80% occur only once, and 7% to 8.5% lies in the top ten. The receptor comes from a woman between 70 and 85 years old with acute or convalescent COVID-19. What was sequenced was peripheral blood.

In DNA, the CDR3 is TGTGCCATCAGTGAGTCGAGCACGCCGAGGGGAAACACCATATATTTT. It yields the protein CAISESSTPRGNTIYF. The V call is TRBV10-3, the J call TRBJ1-3; D call uncertain. CDR1 is ENHRY and CDR2 is SYGVKD in the germline V gene. V was clipped by 0 bases and J by 4 bases, with 13 bases between them. The CDR3 has 16 amino acids.